This TCR beta chain was identified during a study of blood T cell repertoires in COVID-19 (dated by TCRdb to about 2020). A note on the overall study: Collaborator samples came from the United States, Italy and Spain and covered acute and convalescent phases of COVID-19. The prospective study material was composed of cDNA or gDNA derived from T cells, B-cell-depleted T cells, or PBMCs. The samples were drawn from the first 160 participants of the ongoing ImmuneRACE study and from 1,200 or so subjects provided by 6 global collaborators. Where available, HLA class I and class II types were obtained from metadata supplied by the sample provider rather than from assay-based typing. Deeply sampled blood TCRbeta repertoires from subjects exposed to, actively infected with, or recovered from COVID-19 were included in the dataset. The repertoires were released in a freely available public database intended as a resource for research on the immune response to SARS-CoV-2. Sample metadata almost always included a de-identified subject ID, COVID-19 status, age in years and sex. Findings and caveats that apply to the study as a whole: The amount of clinical and demographic metadata varied by source and participant and was provided uncurated.

TCRbeta CDR3 regions were amplified from genomic DNA using the immunoSEQ Assay, a bias-controlled multiplex PCR. Under the source paper's analysis protocol: Within the assay, amplification of reference gene primers was used to estimate how many nucleated cells each sample contained. To quantify the absolute abundance of each unique TCRbeta CDR3 rearrangement, sequence reads were collapsed and filtered. Productive Simpson clonality was computed per sample as the square root of Simpson's diversity index over productive rearrangements. TCRdb stores this immuneACCESS table with in-frame sequences only. Part of the clones is absent; in the studies checked, under half of the shortfall reflects unresolved V genes, and no reason is known for the rest. V and J calls and clone size are as listed in that table; D and trimming were resolved from the DNA. Present in this sample are about 410,000 clones, about nine tenths of which were seen just once. The ten largest account for about 0.6% of the sample.

As concerns this clone: Its cognate antigen has yet to be identified. The input lacks base qualities; no much larger clone sits a single base away.

Inclusive of the bounding cysteine and phenylalanine, the CDR3 is 13 residues long. This entry keeps only the CDR3 DNA: 39 bases, framed from base 1. Cut back by 5 bases and 3 bases, the V and J ends lie 10 bases apart. Participants in the prospective study were enrolled through a virtual design, were aged about 18 to 90 years, and lived in roughly 25 United States geographic areas. Cohort assignment in the prospective study relied on participant-reported clinical history from a screening survey and a study questionnaire. For ImmuneRACE Cohort 3, a participant was defined as recovered based on two consecutive negative NP/OP PCR tests, clearance by a healthcare professional, or resolution of symptoms. Each participant in the prospective study had whole blood, serum and a nasopharyngeal or oropharyngeal swab collected by mobile phlebotomists. Participants in the prospective study had the option to provide additional blood draws and questionnaires over a roughly 2-month period. Prospective study blood samples were shipped either frozen or at room temperature before DNA extraction.

The TCR was taken from a young man who had recovered from COVID-19. Sequencing was performed on PBMCs or T cells enriched from blood (not recorded which). The sequence joins TRBV12-3 or TRBV12-4 to TRBJ1-1; the best D guess is TRBD1, with 6 bases matching. The base sequence is TGTGCCAGCAGTATAGACAGGTACACTGAAGCTTTCTTT. Its amino acids are CASSIDRYTEAFF.